This record covers a single TCR beta chain. In the original processing: The assay estimated nucleated cells by amplifying reference gene primers. Some clones are missing from TCRdb's copy, which holds only in-frame ones; the method was immunoSEQ multiplex PCR. V and J calls and clone size come straight from that table; D and trimming were deduced from the DNA. The table lists more than 110,000 clones, 78% of them singletons. The data were taken from a study of blood T cell repertoires in COVID-19. Turning to the study itself: The study drew acute and convalescent COVID-19 samples from the United States, Italy and Spain. The analysed material was cDNA or gDNA that came from T cells, B-cell-depleted T cells, or PBMCs.

This CDR3 comprises 14 residues. Germline assignment: CDR1 SGHTA and CDR2 FQGNSA. The trim removed 4 bases at V and 0 bases at J, leaving 3 bases unmatched. Participants, 18 to 89 years old, spanned 25 or so US areas. The V gene is TRBV7-2, the J gene TRBJ2-7; 7 nucleotides match TRBD1. This sequence was found in a woman between 50 and 59 years old who had recovered from COVID-19. The specimen was PBMCs or T cells enriched from blood (not recorded which). CDR3 sequence reads: CASSSGQYSYEQYF. For the CDR3, the DNA is TGTGCCAGCAGCTCGGGACAGTACTCCTACGAGCAGTACTTC.